The sequence of this T cell receptor beta chain was determined in a study of OX40 agonist ivuxolimab in advanced cancers. Study background: From about 23 to 85 years was the age range, with a mean of around 56 years, and 65% to 90% were male. Study-level findings and limits: At 0.1 to 3.0 mg/kg, CD4+ and CD8+ blood T cells expanded clonally by week 6. Antigen targets of the expanded peripheral T cells went undetermined. Expanded clones were, on average, more numerous in CD8+ T cells than in CD4+.

The V gene lost 0 bases and the J gene lost 1 base, with 19 bases spanning the gap. Germline V CDR1 and CDR2: LNHNV, YYDKDF (reference sequence). There are 19 residues in the CDR3. Concerning this clone: Antigen specificity is unknown.

Sequencing used immunoSEQ multiplex PCR; TCRdb keeps in-frame clones, though not all of them. The sample shows 35,000 to 40,000 clones, about 92% of them seen only once. This material consisted of CD4+ or CD8+ T cells sorted from blood, taken in a trial of the OX40 agonist ivuxolimab. This TCR came from an adult with an advanced solid tumor such as melanoma, head and neck, liver or kidney cancer. V usage is TRBV15 and J usage is TRBJ2-1; D perhaps matches TRBD1 (5 bases). This chain's CDR3 is CATSRDRGPLPRSYNEQFF. CDR3 DNA sequence: TGTGCCACCAGCAGAGATAGGGGCCCGCTCCCAAGGTCCTACAATGAGCAGTTCTTC.